Each of the 29 T cell receptor beta chains below was sequenced from the same sample in a study of T cell repertoires in cytomegalovirus infection. TCRdb reprocessed the reads via MiXCR and lists one record per CDR3 protein. This repertoire shows approximately 500,000 distinct CDR3 sequences, approximately 11% found once; its top ten account for about a tenth. The sample consisted of PBMCs. The receptors derive from a human donor in good health (CMV status not recorded). Some clones in this sample may be carry-over from other donors' samples.

The table lists this clonotype with many counts. The chain joins TRBV11-2 to TRBJ2-7; 7 nucleotides line up with TRBD2. The CDR3 is 14 residues long. Trimming removed 7 bases from V and 3 bases from J; junction bases left unmatched: 9. Germline CDR1 reads SGHAT; CDR2 reads FQNNGV. CDR3 region: CASMMSLAGYEQYF. The CDR3, as DNA: TGTGCCAGCATGATGAGCTTAGCGGGCTACGAGCAGTACTTC.

The CDR3 loop reads CSAGRGAKNIQYF. CDR3 sequence (DNA): TGCAGTGCGGGTAGGGGGGCCAAAAACATTCAGTACTTC. The V call is TRBV20-1, the J call TRBJ2-4; D may be TRBD1 (6 bases). V lost 6 bases and J lost 1, with 10 bases in between. Germline V lookup: CDR1 DFQATT, CDR2 SNEGSKA (reference sequence). The CDR3 has 13 residues.

This clonotype was seen many times. This chain links TRBV11-2 with TRBJ2-7; D might be TRBD1 (6 bases). V gave up 1 base and J gave up 1 base, with 17 bases separating them. CDR3 length: 17 amino acids. Germline lookup yields CDR1 SGHAT and CDR2 FQNNGV. The CDR3 region is CASSLGRGWLDSYEQYF. Here the CDR3 DNA reads TGTGCCAGCAGCTTAGGCAGGGGATGGTTGGATTCCTACGAGCAGTACTTC.

There are a few counts of this clonotype. This sequence may be a read error, since a much larger clone differs from it by one base. The V and J genes are TRBV12-3 or TRBV12-4 and TRBJ1-2; D is unresolved. This CDR3 is built from 13 residues. Trimming removed 1 base at V and 3 bases at J, with 6 bases between. CDR3 amino acids: CASSLGTHYGYTF. In DNA form, the CDR3 reads TGTGCCAGCAGTTTAGGGACCCACTATGGCTACACCTTC.

The table lists this clonotype with a count of one. The chain links TRBV7-9 to TRBJ2-7; TRBD1 matches at 10 bases. Germline V gives CDR1 SEHNR, CDR2 FQNEAQ (reference sequence). CDR3 length equals 14 residues. With 6 bases clipped from V and 7 bases from J, the junction kept 9 bases outside the gene matches. For the CDR3, the DNA is TGTGCCAGCAGTCCGGGACAGGGGCTTTTGGAGCAGTACTTC. This translates into CASSPGQGLLEQYF.

Points on this clonotype: A clone one base away is much larger, so this may be a read error. The chain joins TRBV5-1 to TRBJ2-7, with D possibly matching TRBD1 (5 bases). Germline CDR1 is SGHRS and CDR2 is YFSETQ. There are 16 residues in the CDR3. CDR3 protein: CAGSLDLTVDSYEQYF. In nucleotides, the CDR3 is TGCGCCGGCAGCTTGGATCTGACAGTCGACTCCTACGAGCAGTACTTC.

This clonotype was seen at least ten times. The chain uses TRBV28 and TRBJ2-7; TRBD2 aligns across 9 bases. Germline CDR1 MDHEN, CDR2 SYDVKM. The CDR3 loop spans 15 amino acids. Trimming at V came to 1 base and at J to 3 bases, leaving 4 bases not matched to a gene. This chain's CDR3 is CASSLSAGGGYEQYF. CDR3 in DNA: TGTGCCAGCAGTTTATCAGCGGGAGGAGGCTACGAGCAGTACTTC.

This clonotype was detected once. V is TRBV9 and J is TRBJ2-1; the match to TRBD2 covers 7 bases. The CDR3 totals 15 residues. Germline CDR1 SGDLS, CDR2 YYNGEE. V was pared by 0 bases and J by 5 bases, with 5 bases of the junction left unmatched. The CDR3: CASSVDGRPHNEQFF. The CDR3 DNA reads TGTGCCAGCAGCGTAGACGGGAGGCCGCACAATGAGCAGTTCTTC. The full variable domain, its missing parts supplied by reference TRBV9 and TRBJ2-1, is DSGVTQTPKHLITATGQRVTLRCSPRSGDLSVYWYQQSLDQGLQFLIQYYNGEERAKGNILERFSAQQFPDLHSELNLSSLELGDSALYFCASSVDGRPHNEQFFGPGTRLTVL.

There are many counts of this clonotype. The chain combines TRBV6-5 with TRBJ2-3, with 10 bases fitting TRBD1. Germline-derived CDR1 and CDR2 are MNHEY and SVGAGI. V was pared by 0 bases and J by 4 bases, with 4 bases of the junction left unmatched. This CDR3 is 16 amino acids long. The CDR3 protein is CASSYSSGTGADTQYF. The CDR3 nucleotides read TGTGCCAGCAGTTACTCATCCGGGACAGGGGCAGATACGCAGTATTTT.

This clonotype was counted many times. The rearrangement joins TRBV4-2 to TRBJ2-1, with unresolved D. Germline assignment: CDR1 LGHNA and CDR2 YNFKEQ. The CDR3 is 14 residues long. V was cut by 1 base and J by 3 bases, with 7 bases left in between. The CDR3 DNA sequence: TGTGCCAGCAGCCAAGGGGCCCTCTACAATGAGCAGTTCTTC. Its translation: CASSQGALYNEQFF.

This clonotype was recorded at least ten times. The chain employs TRBV7-2 and TRBJ2-5; D may correspond to TRBD1 or TRBD2 (5 bases each). The CDR3 loop spans 15 amino acids. Between the trimmed V and J ends, which lost 0 bases and 5 bases, there was a span of 13 bases. CDR1 is SGHTA, CDR2 FQGNSA, per germline. CDR3 sequence reads: CASSLAGVLAETQYF. CDR3 nucleotides: TGTGCCAGCAGCTTAGCGGGGGTACTCGCCGAGACCCAGTACTTC.

The sample holds a few counts of this clonotype. The chain joins TRBV18 to TRBJ1-1; D is undetermined. Germline CDR1 reads KGHSH; CDR2 reads LQKENI. This CDR3 has 14 residues. V was pared by 2 bases and J by 1 base, with 8 bases between. CDR3 sequence (DNA): TGTGCCAGCTCACCAACTTCGGGGAACACTGAAGCTTTCTTT. Protein sequence: CASSPTSGNTEAFF.

This clonotype has only a few counts. This chain connects TRBV27 to TRBJ1-6; D unclear. This CDR3 is 15 amino acids long. Trimming took off 0 bases at V and 10 bases at J, with 13 bases between the two ends. CDR1 and CDR2 (germline): MNHEY, SMNVEV (reference sequence). The CDR3 DNA sequence: TGTGCCAGCAGTTTATCTCTCTTGACGGGGTCACCCCTCCACTTT. It yields the protein CASSLSLLTGSPLHF.

This clonotype occurred many times. The rearrangement links TRBV4-1 to TRBJ2-1, with D unclear. The CDR3 totals 14 residues. V shed 3 bases and J shed 9 bases, with 15 bases lying between them. The V gene's germline CDR1 is MGHRA and CDR2 YSYEKL. The CDR3 DNA reads as TGCGCCAGCAGCCAGACGGCCTTCGGGTTTGAGCAGTTCTTC. This codes for CASSQTAFGFEQFF.

This clonotype was found many times. The V call is TRBV7-9, the J call TRBJ2-5; 7 nucleotides agree with TRBD2. V shed 0 bases and J 3 bases; nucleotides not matched to a gene: 7. There are 16 residues in the CDR3. Germline V gene lookup returns CDR1 SEHNR and CDR2 FQNEAQ (reference sequence). The CDR3, as DNA: TGTGCCAGCAGCTTAGCCCTATGGACTAGGAAAGAGACCCAGTACTTC. Residues: CASSLALWTRKETQYF.

This clonotype came up a few times. V and J are TRBV3-1 and TRBJ1-2; 10 bases agree with TRBD1. The V and J ends lost 4 bases and 8 bases, in that order; junction bases with no gene match: 10. Per germline, CDR1 LGHDT and CDR2 YNNKEL (reference sequence). CDR3 length equals 15 residues. The DNA of the CDR3 is TGTGCCAGCAGCCGAACGATGGGGACAGGGGAAGGCTACACCTTC. Its protein is CASSRTMGTGEGYTF.

This rearrangement joins TRBV9 to TRBJ1-6; 7 bases map to TRBD1. The ends lost 3 bases at V and 5 bases at J; junction bases unmatched: 11. The CDR3 has 17 residues. Germline-derived CDR1 and CDR2 are SGDLS and YYNGEE. CDR3 coding DNA: TGTGCCAGCAGCGGCAGCGTCTCAGGGGGTAATAATTCACCCCTCCACTTT. Translation: CASSGSVSGGNNSPLHF.

This clonotype was picked up a small number of times. V usage is TRBV7-9 and J usage is TRBJ2-7, with a weak D call TRBD1 (6 bases). The CDR3 contains 15 residues. Looked up from germline, CDR1 is SEHNR and CDR2 is FQNEAQ (reference sequence). The V end lost 1 base, the J end lost 5 bases, and 15 bases lay between the germline ends. As DNA, the CDR3 is TGTGCCAGCAGCTTAGGGACAGCCTCGGGGAACGAGCAGTACTTC. Translated: CASSLGTASGNEQYF. Supplemented by reference TRBV7-9 and TRBJ2-7, the full variable domain reads DTGVSQNPRHKITKRGQNVTFRCDPISEHNRLYWYRQTLGQGPEFLTYFQNEAQLEKSRLLSDRFSAERPKGSFSTLEIQRTEQGDSAMYLCASSLGTASGNEQYFGPGTRLTVT.

The sample holds many counts of this clonotype. The V and J genes are TRBV11-2 and TRBJ1-2; D gene ambiguous. Germline CDR1 reads SGHAT; CDR2 reads FQNNGV. Trimming left V 0 bases short and J 2 bases short, with 10 bases between. The CDR3 runs 15 residues. Here the CDR3 DNA reads TGTGCCAGCAGCTTAGAACCAGGCCTCAACTATGGCTACACCTTC. Protein: CASSLEPGLNYGYTF.

This chain joins TRBV3-1 and TRBJ1-1, with a weak D call TRBD1 (5 bases). CDR1 and CDR2 from the germline V gene are LGHDT and YNNKEL (reference sequence). Between the trimmed V and J ends, which lost 1 base and 0 bases, there was a span of 21 bases. This CDR3 has 19 residues. This CDR3 is CASSQVGLLRGGMNTEAFF. The CDR3 DNA sequence: TGTGCCAGCAGCCAAGTTGGTTTACTGAGGGGAGGAATGAACACTGAAGCTTTCTTT.

In this sample, this clonotype turned up many times. The chain recombines TRBV6-5 with TRBJ1-2; unclear D gene. Germline CDR1 reads MNHEY; CDR2 reads SVGAGI. CDR3 length: 14 residues. Deletions cut 0 bases from V and 0 bases from J, with 5 bases between. The CDR3 region is CASSYSQANYGYTF. The DNA of the CDR3 is TGTGCCAGCAGTTACTCTCAGGCTAACTATGGCTACACCTTC.

The chain combines TRBV7-9 with TRBJ2-1, with D uncertain. The V end was cut by 3 bases, the J end by 7 bases, with 13 bases between. Germline V gives CDR1 SEHNR, CDR2 FQNEAQ (reference sequence). This CDR3 region has 14 residues. This CDR3 reads CASSLKGWRNEQFF. CDR3 bases: TGTGCCAGCAGCTTGAAAGGGTGGCGGAATGAGCAGTTCTTC.

This clonotype came up many times. Since a much larger clone is just one base distant, this may be a read error. The chain uses TRBV7-9 and TRBJ2-1; D call uncertain. Trimming left V 2 bases short and J 8 bases short, with 4 bases between. The CDR3 is 11 residues long. Germline values: CDR1 SEHNR, CDR2 FQNEAQ (reference sequence). CDR3: CASSLWDEQFF. CDR3 in DNA: TGTGCCAGCAGCTTATGGGATGAGCAGTTCTTC.

This clonotype was seen many times. The chain links TRBV28 to TRBJ2-5, with D possibly being TRBD2 (6 bases). V gave up 6 bases and J gave up 5 bases, with 10 bases separating them. Germline V CDR1 and CDR2: MDHEN, SYDVKM. CDR3 size: 12 residues. Here the CDR3 DNA reads TGTGCCAGCAGGGAGGGGCAGGAGACCCAGTACTTC. Protein sequence: CASREGQETQYF.

This clonotype was recorded a few times. V gene TRBV5-1 combines with J gene TRBJ1-5, with TRBD1 matching 11 bases. Germline V CDR1 and CDR2: SGHRS, YFSETQ. This CDR3 has 18 residues. V was clipped by 4 bases and J by 0 bases; unmatched bases: 9. The CDR3 bases are TGCGCCAGCAGCCCGGGACAGGGGGGCCTTATTAGCAATCAGCCCCAGCATTTT. It codes for CASSPGQGGLISNQPQHF.

This clonotype was seen at least ten times. The chain has TRBV10-3 and TRBJ2-3, with 12 bases matching TRBD2. This CDR3 spans 16 amino acids. Germline loops: CDR1 ENHRY, CDR2 SYGVKD. Trimming took 4 bases from V and 4 from J; bases not matched to a gene: 6. The CDR3 loop reads CAISGASGRAPDTQYF. As DNA, the CDR3 is TGTGCCATCAGTGGGGCTAGCGGGAGGGCCCCAGATACGCAGTATTTT.

There are many counts of this clonotype. The chain uses TRBV7-9 and TRBJ1-5, with TRBD1 matching 9 bases. Germline values: CDR1 SEHNR, CDR2 FQNEAQ (reference sequence). V shed 7 bases and J 6 bases; nucleotides not matched to a gene: 7. This CDR3 is built from 14 residues. The CDR3 spells CASTPGTGPQPQHF. The CDR3 nucleotides read TGTGCCAGCACACCGGGGACAGGGCCTCAGCCCCAGCATTTT.

This sequence joins TRBV2 and TRBJ2-3; weak D call: TRBD1 (6 bases). The CDR3 is 15 residues long. The germline gives CDR1 SNHLY, CDR2 FYNNEI. V gave up 5 bases and J gave up 2 bases, with 14 bases separating them. The CDR3 DNA reads TGTGCCAGCAGTTCAGAAGGGGGAACCACAGATACGCAGTATTTT. Protein: CASSSEGGTTDTQYF.

In this sample, this clonotype turned up many times. The chain combines TRBV14 with TRBJ2-1; TRBD1 matches 8 bases. The germline CDR1 and CDR2 sequences are SGHDN and FVKESK. This CDR3 region has 16 residues. The ends lost 1 base at V and 4 bases at J; junction bases unmatched: 6. DNA of the CDR3: TGTGCCAGCAGCCAAGGCGGGACAGGTTATTACAATGAGCAGTTCTTC. This codes for CASSQGGTGYYNEQFF.